This TCR beta chain was recovered during a study of CD8 T cells in Susac syndrome. Random hexamers were used to reverse transcribe about 0.5 to 1 ug of RNA. MiXCR, applied by TCRdb to the immunoSEQ multiplex PCR reads, yields one record per CDR3 protein. The sample carries roughly 190,000 distinct CDR3 sequences, about 95% recorded once. Germline CDR1 DFQATT, CDR2 SNEGSKA (reference sequence). The CDR3 is 14 residues long. The germline V and J ends were trimmed by 3 bases and 6 bases, with 18 bases remaining between them. What was sequenced was CD4+ T cells from PBMCs. This sequence originates from a human donor in good health. The gene calls are TRBV20-1 and TRBJ2-7; D is unresolved. The CDR3 DNA follows: TGCAGTGCTAGTTCGGACCCACCACCGGTCGAGCAGTACTTC. This translates into CSASSDPPPVEQYF.